The 13 T cell receptor beta chains below were found in one sample sequenced in a study of Ad26.COV2.S vaccination and SARS-CoV-2 variants. Clones were sequenced by immunoSEQ multiplex PCR, and TCRdb holds only the in-frame ones, with some missing. The table includes about 440,000 clones, 87% detected once. Treatment indicated: roughly 20 received Ad26.COV2.S at low or high dose, single or two shots; several received placebo; per-sample allocation not given. Specimens were obtained on day 63 following the first vaccine or placebo injection. The sequenced sample was peripheral blood, obtained in a trial of Ad26.COV2.S vaccine versus placebo. Every receptor here comes from a person between 18 and 65 years old who received the Ad26.COV2.S COVID-19 vaccine or a placebo.

The chain recombines TRBV3-1 (or the pseudogene TRBV3-2) with TRBJ2-7; D is possibly TRBD1 (7 bases). The V and J ends lost 8 bases and 5 bases respectively, with 16 bases between them. The germline gives CDR1 LGHDT, CDR2 YNNKEL (reference sequence). The length of the CDR3 is 13 residues. CDR3 sequence: CASRGTVAHEQYF. CDR3 nucleotides: TGTGCCAGCCGGGGGACAGTTGCACACGAGCAGTACTTC.

A single count supports this clone. This chain links TRBV3-1 (or the pseudogene TRBV3-2) with TRBJ2-3; D is unresolved. The V gene lost 4 bases and the J gene lost 2 bases, with 7 bases spanning the gap. The CDR3 has 13 amino acids. The germline CDR1 and CDR2 sequences are LGHDT and YNNKEL (reference sequence). Here the CDR3 reads CASSLPDTDTQYF. DNA of the CDR3: TGTGCCAGCAGCCTGCCAGACACAGATACGCAGTATTTT.

V gene TRBV5-6 combines with J gene TRBJ2-7; D gene uncertain. V was pared by 4 bases and J by 4 bases, with 18 bases between. The CDR3 has 15 amino acids. The germline V gene encodes CDR1 SGHDT and CDR2 YYEEEE. CDR3: CASSPAQRMEYEQYF. The CDR3 nucleotides are TGTGCCAGCAGCCCAGCACAGAGGATGGAGTACGAGCAGTACTTC.

The chain couples TRBV5-1 to TRBJ2-6; 9 bases agree with TRBD1. The V and J ends lost 0 bases and 2 bases, in that order; junction bases with no gene match: 6. The V gene's germline CDR1 is SGHRS and CDR2 YFSETQ. CDR3 length: 18 residues. The CDR3 DNA sequence: TGCGCCAGCAGCTTGGACAGGGGGCTATATCCTGGGGCCAACGTCCTGACTTTC. It yields the protein CASSLDRGLYPGANVLTF.

This chain connects TRBV7-8 to TRBJ2-7; 11 bases align to TRBD2. V trimming: 4 bases; J trimming: 4 bases; junction bases outside the gene matches: 6. Germline V CDR1 and CDR2: SGHVS, FQNEAQ. This CDR3 contains 15 residues. The CDR3 loop reads CASSSRLAGRYEQYF. The CDR3 DNA reads TGTGCCAGCAGCTCCCGACTAGCGGGAAGGTACGAGCAGTACTTC.

This chain connects TRBV5-1 to TRBJ1-3; 11 bases match TRBD1. The J segment lost 1 base and the V segment lost 3 bases, leaving 9 bases of the junction unmatched. This CDR3 is 18 amino acids long. Germline CDR1 reads SGHRS; CDR2 reads YFSETQ. This CDR3 reads CASSSGTGGLTSGNTIYF. CDR3 DNA sequence: TGCGCCAGCAGCTCCGGGACAGGGGGACTTACATCTGGAAACACCATATATTTT.

The chain is built from TRBV2 and TRBJ1-1; D may be TRBD1 (5 bases). Per germline, CDR1 SNHLY and CDR2 FYNNEI. This CDR3 has 15 residues. Between the trimmed V and J ends, which lost 3 bases and 0 bases, there was a span of 11 bases. The CDR3 region has the DNA TGTGCCAGCAGTGATGGGGCAGTAATGAACACTGAAGCTTTCTTT. It translates to CASSDGAVMNTEAFF.

The rearrangement joins TRBV5-6 to TRBJ2-7; TRBD2 matches at 7 bases. The germline V gene has CDR1 SGHDT and CDR2 YYEEEE. V trimming: 0 bases; J trimming: 6 bases; junction bases outside the gene matches: 9. The CDR3 contains 15 residues. The CDR3 here is CASSLVGRESGEQYF. The CDR3 DNA is TGTGCCAGCAGCTTGGTTGGGCGGGAGTCTGGCGAGCAGTACTTC.

The rearrangement joins TRBV5-1 to TRBJ1-4, with 8 bases lining up with TRBD1. There are 14 residues in the CDR3. With 3 bases clipped from V and 8 bases from J, the junction kept 6 bases outside the gene matches. Germline V gene lookup returns CDR1 SGHRS and CDR2 YFSETQ. The CDR3 region is CASSSSQGGEKLFF. The CDR3 DNA follows: TGCGCCAGCAGCTCGTCACAGGGGGGGGAAAAACTGTTTTTT.

The chain couples TRBV9 to TRBJ1-1; possible D gene TRBD1, 5 bases. Trimming removed 4 bases at V and 4 bases at J, with 17 bases between. Per the germline V gene, CDR1 is SGDLS and CDR2 is YYNGEE. This CDR3 comprises 15 residues. The CDR3 coding sequence is TGTGCCAGCAGCCCGGTCCCGGGGGGGGGCACTGAAGCTTTCTTT. Its protein product is CASSPVPGGGTEAFF.

This chain links TRBV9 with TRBJ1-1; TRBD1 is a possible D gene (6 bases). The germline CDR1 and CDR2 sequences are SGDLS and YYNGEE. The CDR3 loop spans 13 amino acids. The ends were cut back, 3 bases at V and 7 bases at J, with 13 bases in the middle. The CDR3 DNA is TGTGCCAGCAGCGCCACAGGGTACGGTGAAGCTTTCTTT. Translating gives CASSATGYGEAFF.

This clone came up many times. This chain's CDR3 is CASSSPGRDTQYF. As DNA, the CDR3 is TGCGCCAGCAGCTCCCCAGGGAGGGATACGCAGTATTTT. The rearrangement joins TRBV5-1 to TRBJ2-3; the D gene is possibly TRBD2 (6 bases). The CDR3 spans 13 residues. Germline lookup yields CDR1 SGHRS and CDR2 YFSETQ. The germline V and J ends were trimmed by 3 bases and 6 bases, with 11 bases remaining between them.

V gene TRBV5-1 combines with J gene TRBJ2-3; D uncertain. V shed 0 bases and J shed 0 bases, with 5 bases lying between them. Germline loops: CDR1 SGHRS, CDR2 YFSETQ. The CDR3 is 14 amino acids. CDR3 bases: TGCGCCAGCAGCTTGGTCGATAGCACAGATACGCAGTATTTT. It encodes CASSLVDSTDTQYF.